The 25 T cell receptor beta chains presented below share a single source sample, sequenced in a study of cytomegalovirus exposure and HLA in healthy donors. 60 Vbeta and 13 Jbeta primers were used in PCR. Measured with immunoSEQ multiplex PCR; TCRdb has only the in-frame clones, and not every one. The table lists 55,000 to 75,000 clones, more than 75% of them singletons. The sequencing sample was made of PBMCs. These receptor sequences come from a man in his late teens or twenties in good health and CMV-seronegative.

The chain combines TRBV2 with TRBJ2-1; possible D gene TRBD2, 6 bases. Germline loops: CDR1 SNHLY, CDR2 FYNNEI. The V and J ends lost 2 bases and 8 bases respectively, with 10 bases between them. The length of the CDR3 is 13 residues. CDR3 coding DNA: TGTGCCAGCAGTGAATTCAGGGAGGATGAGCAGTTCTTC. Residues: CASSEFREDEQFF. Variable domain in full (rest from reference TRBV2 and TRBJ2-1): EPEVTQTPSHQVTQMGQEVILRCVPISNHLYFYWYRQILGQKVEFLVSFYNNEISEKSEIFDDQFSVERPDGSNFTLKIRSTKLEDSAMYFCASSEFREDEQFFGPGTRLTVL.

This sequence joins TRBV6-1 and TRBJ1-2; 10 nucleotides match TRBD1. This CDR3 has 15 residues. Unmatched junction bases numbered 12, after V lost 8 bases and J lost 6 bases. Germline V gives CDR1 MNHNS, CDR2 SASEGT. Written as DNA, the CDR3 is TGTGCCAGCCCGAAAGGCGGACAGGGGGAAGATGGCTACACCTTC. It codes for CASPKGGQGEDGYTF.

As for this clone: The final CDR3 position lacks the conserved phenylalanine or tryptophan, pointing to a likely read error. Because the CDR3's place on the DNA is in doubt, the DNA is left out and the CDR3 is given as listed by TCRdb. The chain has TRBV29-1 and TRBJ1-1; the table gives TRBD1 as D, unverified against the DNA. Inclusive of both ends, the CDR3 amounts to 8 amino acids. Per germline, CDR1 SQVTM and CDR2 ANQGSEA. The CDR3 sequence: CSVSTGML.

Written as DNA, the CDR3 is TGTGCCAGCAGCCTCAGAGGAGTCTCCTACGAGCAGTACTTC. It yields the protein CASSLRGVSYEQYF. The J gene is TRBJ2-7, the V gene TRBV28; D call uncertain. Germline values: CDR1 MDHEN, CDR2 SYDVKM. Trimming stripped 6 bases from V and 0 bases from J, with 12 bases between. This CDR3 has 14 residues.

This chain links TRBV27 with TRBJ2-1; D is ambiguous. There are 13 residues in the CDR3. Germline assignment: CDR1 MNHEY and CDR2 SMNVEV (reference sequence). V was clipped by 8 bases and J by 2 bases, with 10 bases between them. CDR3 region: CASSLLAYNEQFF. CDR3 bases: TGTGCCAGCTCCCTCTTAGCCTACAATGAGCAGTTCTTC.

This rearrangement joins TRBV2 to TRBJ1-1; D gene uncertain. CDR3 length: 13 residues. Germline V gene lookup returns CDR1 SNHLY and CDR2 FYNNEI. Trimming removed 9 bases at V and 3 bases at J, with 14 bases between. The CDR3 here is CARFNEQYTEAFF. DNA for the CDR3: TGTGCCAGATTCAACGAACAATACACTGAAGCTTTCTTT.

This sequence joins TRBV19 and TRBJ1-1; 9 nucleotides match TRBD1. The CDR3 runs to 12 residues. Germline loops: CDR1 LNHDA, CDR2 SQIVND (reference sequence). Trimming at V came to 6 bases and at J to 8 bases, leaving 4 bases not matched to a gene. CDR3 bases: TGTGCCAGTAGAACGGACAGGGGCGAAGCTTTCTTT. Protein sequence: CASRTDRGEAFF. The full variable domain, its missing parts supplied by reference TRBV19 and TRBJ1-1, is DGGITQSPKYLFRKEGQNVTLSCEQNLNHDAMYWYRQDPGQGLRLIYYSQIVNDFQKGDIAEGYSVSREKKESFPLTVTSAQKNPTAFYLCASRTDRGEAFFGQGTRLTVV.

The chain links TRBV6-1 to TRBJ1-2; 11 positions agree with TRBD1. V lost 4 bases, J lost 1 base, and 2 bases stayed unmatched. Germline CDR1 and CDR2: MNHNS and SASEGT. This CDR3 has 15 amino acids. CDR3 sequence (DNA): TGTGCCAGCAGTGGAGGGACAGGGGGTAACTATGGCTACACCTTC. It yields the protein CASSGGTGGNYGYTF.

J is TRBJ1-2 and V is TRBV6-1, with 7 nucleotides matching TRBD1. V was clipped by 4 bases and J by 6 bases; unmatched bases: 5. There are 13 residues in the CDR3. Germline lookup yields CDR1 MNHNS and CDR2 SASEGT. The CDR3 DNA reads as TGTGCCAGCAGTGGACAACAGGGGAATGGCTACACCTTC. Protein product: CASSGQQGNGYTF.

The V gene is TRBV7-3, the J gene TRBJ2-7; D may be TRBD1 (5 bases). Germline-derived CDR1 and CDR2 are SGHTA and FQGTGA. Between the trimmed V and J ends, which lost 2 bases and 0 bases, there was a span of 11 bases. This CDR3 comprises 15 residues. CDR3 bases: TGTGCCAGCAGCTTAGACAGCTCTCGCTCCTACGAGCAGTACTTC. It yields the protein CASSLDSSRSYEQYF.

The chain carries TRBV6-5 and TRBJ2-7, with TRBD1 matching over 7 bases. Trimming cost V 7 bases and J 2 bases; bases outside gene matches: 8. The CDR3 loop spans 14 amino acids. Germline lookup yields CDR1 MNHEY and CDR2 SVGAGI. The DNA of the CDR3 is TGTGCCAGCAAGACGACAGGGTACACCTACGAGCAGTACTTC. Translation gives CASKTTGYTYEQYF.

This chain joins TRBV4-1 and TRBJ2-1; 7 bases match TRBD1. This CDR3 is 14 amino acids long. CDR1 MGHRA and CDR2 YSYEKL come from the germline V gene. Trimming at V came to 4 bases and at J to 7 bases, leaving 7 bases not matched to a gene. The CDR3 region has the DNA TGCGCCAGCAGCCTTACGACAGGGCGGAATGAGCAGTTCTTC. Translation: CASSLTTGRNEQFF.

The gene calls are TRBV28 and TRBJ1-5; TRBD1 agrees at 7 bases. This CDR3 is built from 14 residues. Per germline, CDR1 MDHEN and CDR2 SYDVKM. The V gene end was trimmed by 6 bases and the J gene end by 6 bases; junction bases not matched to a gene: 8. The CDR3 sequence: CASSPTGMGQPQHF. CDR3 in DNA: TGTGCCAGCAGCCCGACAGGGATGGGTCAGCCCCAGCATTTT.

The chain recombines TRBV2 with TRBJ1-3, with 7 positions matching TRBD1. The germline V gene has CDR1 SNHLY and CDR2 FYNNEI. The CDR3 length is 16 residues. Trimming took 5 bases from V and 0 from J; bases not matched to a gene: 7. Here the CDR3 reads CASSSISGGSGNTIYF. In DNA, the CDR3 is TGTGCCAGCAGTTCCATATCAGGGGGCTCTGGAAACACCATATATTTT.

The rearrangement links TRBV19 to TRBJ1-5; tentative D call: TRBD1 (5 bases). This CDR3 comprises 15 residues. V was clipped by 8 bases and J by 0 bases, with 14 bases between them. The germline CDR1 and CDR2 sequences are LNHDA and SQIVND (reference sequence). CDR3 sequence: CASRPTAYSNQPQHF. The CDR3 DNA sequence: TGTGCCAGTCGCCCGACAGCTTATAGCAATCAGCCCCAGCATTTT. Variable domain in full (rest from reference TRBV19 and TRBJ1-5): DGGITQSPKYLFRKEGQNVTLSCEQNLNHDAMYWYRQDPGQGLRLIYYSQIVNDFQKGDIAEGYSVSREKKESFPLTVTSAQKNPTAFYLCASRPTAYSNQPQHFGDGTRLSIL.

This chain uses TRBV7-2 with TRBJ1-5; possibly TRBD1 for D (5 bases). This CDR3 is built from 15 residues. Germline CDR1 SGHTA, CDR2 FQGNSA. The ends were cut back, 4 bases at V and 2 bases at J, with 12 bases in the middle. The CDR3 DNA reads TGTGCCAGCAGCTCCCAGGGCTGGGGCAATCAGCCCCAGCATTTT. This encodes CASSSQGWGNQPQHF.

V gene TRBV7-9 combines with J gene TRBJ2-7; 8 bases align to TRBD1. Germline V gene lookup returns CDR1 SEHNR and CDR2 FQNEAQ (reference sequence). With V trimmed by 4 bases and J by 2 bases, 7 bases remained unmatched. The CDR3 spans 15 residues. The CDR3 sequence: CASSSRDRPPYEQYF. The CDR3 nucleotides are TGTGCCAGCAGCTCCCGGGACAGGCCGCCCTACGAGCAGTACTTC. Combining the CDR3 with reference TRBV7-9 and TRBJ2-7 gives the whole variable domain DTGVSQNPRHKITKRGQNVTFRCDPISEHNRLYWYRQTLGQGPEFLTYFQNEAQLEKSRLLSDRFSAERPKGSFSTLEIQRTEQGDSAMYLCASSSRDRPPYEQYFGPGTRLTVT.

This clone was counted once. J is TRBJ2-7 and V is TRBV7-9, with D possibly matching TRBD2 (5 bases). CDR3 size: 13 residues. V shed 6 bases and J shed 0 bases, with 9 bases lying between them. From germline, CDR1 is SEHNR and CDR2 FQNEAQ (reference sequence). CDR3 residues: CASSPGTSYEQYF. In nucleotides, the CDR3 is TGTGCCAGCAGTCCGGGAACCTCCTACGAGCAGTACTTC.

This chain joins TRBV27 and TRBJ1-2, with no clear D. The CDR3 totals 13 residues. From germline, CDR1 is MNHEY and CDR2 SMNVEV (reference sequence). V lost 4 bases and J lost 4, with 10 bases in between. The CDR3 protein is CASSSERGYGYTF. CDR3 coding DNA: TGTGCCAGCAGTTCGGAACGGGGCTATGGCTACACCTTC.

The rearrangement links TRBV5-1 to TRBJ1-4; TRBD1 is a possible D gene (5 bases). Per germline, CDR1 SGHRS and CDR2 YFSETQ. This CDR3 comprises 13 residues. Trimming pared 1 base from V and 12 bases from J, leaving 13 bases between. CDR3 bases: TGCGCCAGCAGCTTGACCCCCGCCAGGGAACTGTTTTTT. Encoded protein: CASSLTPARELFF.

The rearrangement links TRBV9 to TRBJ2-5; D is unclear. Germline V gene lookup returns CDR1 SGDLS and CDR2 YYNGEE. V lost 3 bases to trimming and J lost 1 base, with 10 bases between them. The CDR3 runs 14 residues. The CDR3 nucleotides read TGTGCCAGCAGCGCCGCCGGTGCCCAAGAGACCCAGTACTTC. Translating gives CASSAAGAQETQYF.

The chain is built from TRBV20-1 and TRBJ1-1; D remains unclear. This CDR3 spans 11 amino acids. V was trimmed by 3 bases and J by 5 bases, leaving 7 bases between them. Looked up from germline, CDR1 is DFQATT and CDR2 is SNEGSKA (reference sequence). This CDR3 is CSASRGTEAFF. The CDR3 region has the DNA TGCAGTGCTAGCCGAGGGACTGAAGCTTTCTTT.

The V gene is TRBV11-3, the J gene TRBJ1-2, with TRBD1 matching over 9 bases. Germline CDR1 and CDR2: SGHNT and YENEEA. V shed 6 bases, J shed 4 bases, and the junction held 0 bases outside the gene matches. This CDR3 is 12 amino acids long. The CDR3 bases are TGTGCCAGCAGGGGACAGGGCTATGGCTACACCTTC. It codes for CASRGQGYGYTF.

The J gene is TRBJ2-1, the V gene TRBV5-4; a possible D gene is TRBD1 (5 bases). CDR1 and CDR2 from the germline V gene are SGHNT and YYREEE (reference sequence). V was trimmed by 3 bases and J by 14 bases, leaving 12 bases between them. CDR3 length: 11 amino acids. The CDR3 DNA follows: TGTGCCAGCAGCTCCGACAGCCCCGAGTTCTTC. Protein: CASSSDSPEFF.

The chain recombines TRBV6-5 with TRBJ1-6, with D possibly being TRBD1 (6 bases). V lost 7 bases and J lost 7, with 17 bases in between. Germline assignment: CDR1 MNHEY and CDR2 SVGAGI. There are 15 residues in the CDR3. The CDR3 protein is CASTLGARANSPLHF. In DNA, the CDR3 is TGTGCCAGCACCCTGGGGGCCAGAGCAAATTCACCCCTCCACTTT.